This T cell receptor (beta chain) was recorded in a study of identical twins. One entry per CDR3 protein results from TCRdb running MiXCR on the 5' RACE reads. The sample lists 1.5 million to 2 million distinct CDR3 sequences, 32% occurring once. Trimming left V 7 bases short and J 4 bases short, with 14 bases between. In germline, CDR1 is DFQATT, CDR2 SNEGSKA (reference sequence). This CDR3 spans 13 amino acids. This clonotype was observed a handful of times. The chain recombines TRBV20-1 with TRBJ1-5; no clear D. Sequenced input: cord blood. This sequence originates from a newborn girl in good health. The CDR3 is CSVAVTFNQPQHF. DNA of the CDR3: TGCAGTGTTGCCGTTACCTTTAATCAGCCCCAGCATTTT.